A single sample is the source of the 20 T cell receptor beta chains below, sequenced in a study of cytomegalovirus exposure and HLA in healthy donors (dated by TCRdb to the late 2010s). Preparation of the library involved the immunoSEQ multiplex PCR assay. For the multiplex PCR, a mixture combining 60 forward primers for TCR Vbeta segments and 13 reverse primers for TCR Jbeta segments was used. The immuneACCESS repertoire file appears here via TCRdb, limited to in-frame rearrangements. These files lack a portion of the clones; in checked studies, under half of the deficit traces to unresolved V genes, and the cause of the others is not known. This sample has roughly 200,000 clones in its table, and 65% to 90% of those were observed once. The ten largest clones add up to about 2.3% of the sample. Sequenced: PBMCs. These receptors were taken from a woman aged 50 to 60 in good health and CMV-seronegative.

V is TRBV7-6 and J is TRBJ2-1; 11 bases are shared with TRBD1. Trimming at V came to 4 bases and at J to 2 bases, leaving 7 bases not matched to a gene. Per germline, CDR1 SGHVS and CDR2 FNYEAQ. This CDR3 contains 17 residues. In DNA form, the CDR3 reads TGTGCCAGCAGCTCCCCGGGACAGGGGGTCACCTACAATGAGCAGTTCTTC. Its translation: CASSSPGQGVTYNEQFF.

The count of this clone is one. V and J are TRBV28 and TRBJ1-2; 8 positions agree with TRBD1. The CDR3 is 14 residues long. Germline lookup yields CDR1 MDHEN and CDR2 SYDVKM. With 4 bases clipped from V and 5 bases from J, the junction kept 6 bases outside the gene matches. The CDR3 reads CASSSTGGGYGYTF. CDR3 sequence (DNA): TGTGCCAGCAGTTCCACAGGGGGAGGGTATGGCTACACCTTC.

This rearrangement joins TRBV5-1 to TRBJ2-3; TRBD2 agrees at 14 bases. The CDR3 totals 16 residues. Germline values: CDR1 SGHRS, CDR2 YFSETQ. V trimming: 4 bases; J trimming: 4 bases; junction bases outside the gene matches: 5. The CDR3 nucleotides are TGCGCCAGCAGCCGACTAGCGGGAGGGATAGCAGATACGCAGTATTTT. Encoded protein: CASSRLAGGIADTQYF.

J is TRBJ2-4 and V is TRBV11-1; tentatively, D is TRBD2 (5 bases). Germline-derived CDR1 and CDR2 are SGHAT and FQDESV (reference sequence). V was clipped by 8 bases and J by 0 bases, with 20 bases between them. The length of the CDR3 is 17 residues. The CDR3 region has the DNA TGTGCCAGCGCTGTAGGATGGGGAGAGGTAGCCAAAAACATTCAGTACTTC. This codes for CASAVGWGEVAKNIQYF.

This clone was observed once. The J gene is TRBJ2-3, the V gene TRBV10-3, with TRBD2 matching 7 bases. The CDR3 contains 12 residues. V lost 4 bases, J lost 10 bases, and 5 bases stayed unmatched. Germline V CDR1 and CDR2: ENHRY, SYGVKD. CDR3 sequence reads: CAISGDYSAQYF. Here the CDR3 DNA reads TGTGCCATCAGTGGGGACTATTCGGCGCAGTATTTT.

A remark on this clone: One end of the junction fails to match germline, which may point to a read error. V and J are TRBV7-9 and TRBJ1-1, with D unclear. CDR1 is SEHNR and CDR2 is FQNEAQ in the germline V gene (reference sequence). There are 14 residues in the CDR3. CDR3 loop: CAGSYLGAVTEAFF. CDR3 DNA: TGTGCCGGCAGCTACTTAGGCGCGGTCACTGAAGCTTTCTTT.

This clone was counted a single time. The CDR3 DNA sequence: TGCGCCAGCAGTGAGTTAGCCGCTCAGCCCCAGCATTTT. Amino acid sequence: CASSELAAQPQHF. The chain couples TRBV10-1 to TRBJ1-5; D is uncertain. Germline V gene data show CDR1 as WNHNN and CDR2 as SYGVQD (reference sequence). The CDR3 spans 13 residues. Deletions cut 1 base from V and 6 bases from J, with 7 bases between.

The chain is built from TRBV28 and TRBJ2-3, with no clear D. V was pared by 5 bases and J by 6 bases, with 9 bases between. Germline CDR1 and CDR2: MDHEN and SYDVKM. The CDR3 spans 12 residues. The CDR3 DNA follows: TGTGCCAGCAGTCGCCTCAGGGATACGCAGTATTTT. This codes for CASSRLRDTQYF. The variable domain in full, completed from reference TRBV28 and TRBJ2-3, reads DVKVTQSSRYLVKRTGEKVFLECVQDMDHENMFWYRQDPGLGLRLIYFSYDVKMKEKGDIPEGYSVSREKKERFSLILESASTNQTSMYLCASSRLRDTQYFGPGTRLTVL.

The chain combines TRBV7-9 with TRBJ2-3; 7 positions agree with TRBD1. This CDR3 spans 14 amino acids. The junction had 8 bases not matched to a gene; V was cut back by 5 bases and J by 6 bases. Germline V gene lookup returns CDR1 SEHNR and CDR2 FQNEAQ (reference sequence). CDR3 loop: CASSLRQGSDTQYF. The CDR3 DNA reads as TGTGCCAGCAGCCTTAGACAGGGTTCCGATACGCAGTATTTT. Drawing the rest from reference TRBV7-9 and TRBJ2-3, the complete variable domain is DTGVSQNPRHKITKRGQNVTFRCDPISEHNRLYWYRQTLGQGPEFLTYFQNEAQLEKSRLLSDRFSAERPKGSFSTLEIQRTEQGDSAMYLCASSLRQGSDTQYFGPGTRLTVL.

This rearrangement joins TRBV5-1 to TRBJ1-2; D is unclear. CDR1 and CDR2 from the germline V gene are SGHRS and YFSETQ. Trimming took 0 bases from V and 2 from J, leaving 11 bases between them. This CDR3 is built from 15 residues. The CDR3 protein is CASSLGNRGNYGYTF. CDR3 DNA: TGCGCCAGCAGCTTGGGAAACCGAGGGAACTATGGCTACACCTTC.

The chain couples TRBV7-9 to TRBJ1-1; D unresolved. CDR1 is SEHNR and CDR2 is FQNEAQ in the germline V gene (reference sequence). Trimming pared 4 bases from V and 5 bases from J, leaving 14 bases between. The CDR3 contains 14 residues. The CDR3 is CASSSYREETEAFF. For the CDR3, the DNA is TGTGCCAGCAGCTCCTACCGTGAGGAGACTGAAGCTTTCTTT.

CDR3 nucleotides: TGTGCCAGTAGTATAATGAGCGCACCTGGTCGTGAGCAGTTCTTC. This sequence encodes CASSIMSAPGREQFF. This chain joins TRBV19 and TRBJ2-1, with D hard to call. V gave up 2 bases and J gave up 9 bases, with 17 bases separating them. The CDR3 covers 15 residues. Germline lookup yields CDR1 LNHDA and CDR2 SQIVND (reference sequence).

In its sample, this clone was seen a few times. This chain connects TRBV19 to TRBJ2-1, with 10 bases matching TRBD2. The CDR3 consists of 18 residues. The trim removed 5 bases at V and 3 bases at J, leaving 13 bases unmatched. Germline V gene sequence: CDR1 LNHDA, CDR2 SQIVND (reference sequence). As DNA, the CDR3 is TGTGCCAGTAGTCCGCCGGGACTAGCGTCCTTAGGCTACAATGAGCAGTTCTTC. This sequence encodes CASSPPGLASLGYNEQFF.

This clone was seen only once. The CDR3 DNA sequence: TGTGCCAGTAATGAAGGGGCAGTGAACACTGAAGCTTTCTTT. This sequence encodes CASNEGAVNTEAFF. The rearrangement links TRBV19 to TRBJ1-1; TRBD1 might be the D (5 bases). This CDR3 has 14 amino acids. The V gene lost 7 bases and the J gene lost 0 bases, with 12 bases spanning the gap. Germline V gene lookup returns CDR1 LNHDA and CDR2 SQIVND (reference sequence).

The CDR3 region has the DNA TGTGCCAGCAGTGGGGACAGGGGGTACAATCAGCCCCAGCATTTT. It is translated as CASSGDRGYNQPQHF. The chain combines TRBV6-1 with TRBJ1-5; 11 bases line up with TRBD1. CDR1 and CDR2 (germline): MNHNS, SASEGT. Germline trimming cut 4 bases from V and 3 bases from J; bases unmatched to any gene: 2. CDR3 length: 15 amino acids.

V gene TRBV6-5 combines with J gene TRBJ1-2; D is unresolved. This CDR3 has 14 amino acids. Per the germline V gene, CDR1 is MNHEY and CDR2 is SVGAGI. V lost 5 bases, J lost 0 bases, and 10 bases lay in between. The CDR3 DNA reads as TGTGCCAGCAGTGGCCAGAGGGCTAACTATGGCTACACCTTC. Its translation is CASSGQRANYGYTF.

This clone showed up just once. The chain uses TRBV6-6 and TRBJ1-1, with D perhaps matching TRBD1 (6 bases). This CDR3 is built from 15 residues. Germline values: CDR1 MNHNY, CDR2 SVGAGI (reference sequence). Trimming stripped 2 bases from V and 0 bases from J, with 10 bases between. CDR3 sequence: CASSYRTEMNTEAFF. The CDR3 bases are TGTGCCAGCAGTTACAGGACAGAAATGAACACTGAAGCTTTCTTT.

This clone was seen more than once but under ten times. The same CDR3 also results from other DNA sequences found in this sample. The rearrangement joins TRBV5-1 to TRBJ1-2; 8 bases match TRBD1. This CDR3 spans 15 amino acids. Germline CDR1 is SGHRS and CDR2 is YFSETQ. V shed 4 bases, J shed 5 bases, and the junction held 10 bases outside the gene matches. CDR3 in amino acids: CASSQGTGAWYGYTF. DNA for the CDR3: TGCGCCAGCAGCCAAGGGACAGGAGCTTGGTATGGCTACACCTTC.

This clone was seen a single time. The chain carries TRBV9 and TRBJ1-1; D is unclear. CDR1 SGDLS and CDR2 YYNGEE come from the germline V gene. CDR3 length equals 14 residues. V shed 4 bases and J shed 1 base, with 11 bases lying between them. The CDR3 sequence: CASSPTAANTEAFF. CDR3 nucleotide sequence: TGTGCCAGCAGCCCCACTGCGGCGAACACTGAAGCTTTCTTT.

The chain has TRBV9 and TRBJ2-1; TRBD1 matches at 10 bases. The V gene's germline CDR1 is SGDLS and CDR2 YYNGEE. The V segment lost 3 bases and the J segment 0 bases; nucleotides outside the gene matches: 15. This CDR3 has 20 amino acids. In nucleotides, the CDR3 is TGTGCCAGCAGCGGTAGAGGGACAGGGGTCTTTAAAAGCTCCTACAATGAGCAGTTCTTC. This sequence encodes CASSGRGTGVFKSSYNEQFF. Filled out from reference TRBV9 and TRBJ2-1, the complete variable domain reads DSGVTQTPKHLITATGQRVTLRCSPRSGDLSVYWYQQSLDQGLQFLIQYYNGEERAKGNILERFSAQQFPDLHSELNLSSLELGDSALYFCASSGRGTGVFKSSYNEQFFGPGTRLTVL.